Below, one T cell receptor (beta chain) is given with its context. The antigen is unknown. The data originate from a study of T cell responses to AZD1222 COVID-19 vaccine. Using immunoSEQ multiplex PCR, the repertoire was profiled, and TCRdb retains in-frame clones only, with some absent. The sample lists 150,000 or so clones, more than 75% occurring once. Study-wide results and caveats: Of the AZD1222 recipients, only six were seropositive at baseline. Vaccine-associated CD4 TCRs ranged over spike, dominating at 160-218 and 743-854. As reported, nearly half of all spike-specific TCRs target variant regions that are unmutated. Clonal diversity may have been underestimated, and the donors were mostly white British, with more females than males.

Trimming pared 3 bases from V and 8 bases from J, leaving 14 bases between. CDR3 length equals 15 residues. The germline gives CDR1 LGHDT, CDR2 YNNKEL (reference sequence). The TCR was taken from an adult in good health. The sample here was peripheral blood, taken on day 0 of MenACWY control vaccination. The V gene is TRBV3-1 (or the pseudogene TRBV3-2), the J gene TRBJ1-6; perhaps TRBD1 as D (5 bases). CDR3 loop: CASSQTFREDSPLHF. The CDR3 DNA reads as TGTGCCAGCAGCCAGACCTTCAGGGAGGATTCACCCCTCCACTTT.